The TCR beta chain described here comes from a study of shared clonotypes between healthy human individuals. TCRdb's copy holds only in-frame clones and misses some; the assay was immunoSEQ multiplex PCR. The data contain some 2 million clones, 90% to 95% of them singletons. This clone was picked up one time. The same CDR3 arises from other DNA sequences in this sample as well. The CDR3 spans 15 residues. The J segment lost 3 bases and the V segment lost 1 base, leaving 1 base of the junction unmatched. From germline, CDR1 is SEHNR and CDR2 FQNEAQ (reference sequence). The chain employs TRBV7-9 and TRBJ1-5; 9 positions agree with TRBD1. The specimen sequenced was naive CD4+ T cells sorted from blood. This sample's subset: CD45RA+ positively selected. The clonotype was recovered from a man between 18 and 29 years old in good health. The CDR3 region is CASSLGTGVNQPQHF. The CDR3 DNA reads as TGTGCCAGCAGCTTAGGGACAGGGGTCAATCAGCCCCAGCATTTT.